What follows are 13 T cell receptor beta chains derived from one specimen sequenced in a study of T cells after posttransplantation cyclophosphamide. The method was immunoSEQ multiplex PCR; TCRdb's version includes in-frame clones alone and lacks a portion of them. Of approximately 56,000 clones listed, 94% were seen once; the top ten hold 2.9%. Sequencing was carried out using PBMCs. These receptors all come from a woman aged 25 to 39 in good health and a related stem cell transplant donor.

CDR3 bases: TGCGCCAGCAGGGGACAGGGGGATTATCGGGCTGGGAGCTACACCTTC. Encoded protein: CASRGQGDYRAGSYTF. The rearrangement uses TRBV4-1 and TRBJ1-2; 11 nucleotides agree with TRBD1. V gave up 6 bases and J gave up 9 bases; unmatched junction bases: 15. Germline values: CDR1 MGHRA, CDR2 YSYEKL. This CDR3 contains 16 residues.

The J gene is TRBJ2-1, the V gene TRBV7-8; 11 positions match TRBD2. The CDR3 has 14 residues. With V trimmed by 7 bases and J by 9 bases, 8 bases remained unmatched. Per the germline V gene, CDR1 is SGHVS and CDR2 is FQNEAQ. Here the CDR3 reads CASNVAGGPGEQFF. The CDR3 DNA reads as TGTGCCAGCAACGTAGCGGGGGGGCCGGGTGAGCAGTTCTTC.

The genes are TRBV4-3 and TRBJ1-1; a possible D gene is TRBD1 (6 bases). The CDR3 is 16 amino acids. With 0 bases removed from V and 2 bases from J, the gap between germline ends came to 13 bases. Germline V gives CDR1 LGHNA, CDR2 YSLEER. CDR3 region: CASSQEPTRGNTEAFF. For the CDR3, the DNA is TGCGCCAGCAGCCAAGAACCCACCAGGGGCAACACTGAAGCTTTCTTT.

The chain joins TRBV28 to TRBJ1-4, with 9 bases that match TRBD1. CDR3 length equals 14 residues. J gave up 8 bases and V 4 bases, and 5 bases lay outside the gene matches. Germline-derived CDR1 and CDR2 are MDHEN and SYDVKM. This CDR3 reads CASSSGTGREKLFF. Here the CDR3 DNA reads TGTGCCAGCAGTTCGGGGACAGGGCGCGAAAAACTGTTTTTT.

DNA of the CDR3: TGTGCCAGCAGGGGGCCCAGAAGGAACGGCTACACCTTC. Translating gives CASRGPRRNGYTF. The V gene is TRBV6-1, the J gene TRBJ1-2, with D tentatively TRBD1 (5 bases). Per the germline V gene, CDR1 is MNHNS and CDR2 is SASEGT. V was trimmed by 6 bases and J by 8 bases, leaving 16 bases between them. The CDR3 is 13 residues long.

The J gene is TRBJ1-2, the V gene TRBV9, with D possibly matching TRBD1 (6 bases). Deletions cut 4 bases from V and 2 bases from J, with 18 bases between. This CDR3 is built from 16 residues. In germline, CDR1 is SGDLS, CDR2 YYNGEE. In nucleotides, the CDR3 is TGTGCCAGCAGCTCCCGACAGGCGGAGCGCAACTATGGCTACACCTTC. The encoded protein is CASSSRQAERNYGYTF. Supplemented by reference TRBV9 and TRBJ1-2, the full variable domain reads DSGVTQTPKHLITATGQRVTLRCSPRSGDLSVYWYQQSLDQGLQFLIQYYNGEERAKGNILERFSAQQFPDLHSELNLSSLELGDSALYFCASSSRQAERNYGYTFGSGTRLTVV.

Of note for this clone: Other DNA sequences in this specimen translate into the identical CDR3. The genes are TRBV7-3 and TRBJ1-1, with a weak D call TRBD1 (5 bases). The V end lost 3 bases, the J end lost 1 base, and 6 bases lay between the germline ends. CDR3 size: 13 residues. The V gene's germline CDR1 is SGHTA and CDR2 FQGTGA. This chain's CDR3 is CASSFGGNTEAFF. In nucleotides, the CDR3 is TGTGCCAGCAGCTTCGGGGGGAACACTGAAGCTTTCTTT.

This chain joins TRBV9 and TRBJ1-2; perhaps TRBD1 as D (5 bases). Trimming cost V 4 bases and J 2 bases, with 9 bases left between them. CDR1 SGDLS and CDR2 YYNGEE come from the germline V gene. The length of the CDR3 is 13 residues. The CDR3 protein is CASSIDRNYGYTF. In nucleotides, the CDR3 is TGTGCCAGCAGCATTGACAGAAACTATGGCTACACCTTC.

The rearrangement joins TRBV2 to TRBJ1-1; D remains ambiguous. Germline CDR1 and CDR2: SNHLY and FYNNEI. V was shortened by 3 bases and J by 4 bases, with 9 bases between the two germline ends. The CDR3 is 13 residues long. The CDR3 sequence is CASSERSITEAFF. The CDR3 coding sequence is TGTGCCAGCAGTGAGAGGTCGATCACTGAAGCTTTCTTT. Looking up the rest from reference TRBV2 and TRBJ1-1 gives the full variable domain: EPEVTQTPSHQVTQMGQEVILRCVPISNHLYFYWYRQILGQKVEFLVSFYNNEISEKSEIFDDQFSVERPDGSNFTLKIRSTKLEDSAMYFCASSERSITEAFFGQGTRLTVV.

CDR3 nucleotide sequence: TGTGCCAGCAGCGCAGGGAACACCGGGGAGCTGTTTTTT. Its translation: CASSAGNTGELFF. This chain uses TRBV11-3 with TRBJ2-2; D is ambiguous. Trimming removed 5 bases at V and 1 base at J, with 5 bases between. The length of the CDR3 is 13 residues. Looked up from germline, CDR1 is SGHNT and CDR2 is YENEEA.

The V and J genes are TRBV2 and TRBJ2-3; D might be TRBD2 (6 bases). The CDR3 is 14 amino acids. The germline V and J ends were trimmed by 10 bases and 3 bases, with 17 bases remaining between them. The germline CDR1 and CDR2 sequences are SNHLY and FYNNEI. The CDR3 DNA follows: TGTGCCATAAGAGGCCTAGCGACTACAGATACGCAGTATTTT. This gives the protein CAIRGLATTDTQYF.

The J gene is TRBJ2-1, the V gene TRBV7-7; TRBD2 agrees at 13 bases. V was pared by 5 bases and J by 7 bases, with 5 bases of the junction left unmatched. The CDR3 has 15 residues. From germline, CDR1 is SSHAT and CDR2 FNYEAQ (reference sequence). The CDR3 region is CASSTSGGAGNEQFF. The CDR3 DNA reads TGTGCCAGCAGCACTAGCGGGGGGGCCGGGAATGAGCAGTTCTTC.

This clone was seen just once. The gene calls are TRBV19 and TRBJ2-5, with 9 bases matching TRBD2. The germline CDR1 and CDR2 sequences are LNHDA and SQIVND (reference sequence). The length of the CDR3 is 13 residues. With V trimmed by 8 bases and J by 2 bases, 3 bases remained unmatched. CDR3 DNA sequence: TGTGCCAGTCGAGCGGGGGGACAAGAGACCCAGTACTTC. Protein product: CASRAGGQETQYF.